This TCR beta chain is from a study of blood T cell repertoires in COVID-19. Participants were aged about 18 to 100 years from approximately 24 US areas. Here immunoSEQ multiplex PCR was the method, and the copy in TCRdb shows in-frame clones only, minus some. Of hundreds of thousands of clones listed, 80% to 90% are singletons. This receptor was identified in a middle-aged woman with acute COVID-19. Sequenced sample: PBMCs or T cells enriched from blood (not recorded which).

The CDR3 protein is CASSFRPSLGPLAGEQFF. The CDR3 coding sequence is TGTGCCAGCAGCTTTCGACCTAGCCTAGGGCCCTTAGCGGGTGAGCAGTTCTTC. The chain has TRBV7-2 and TRBJ2-1; 7 bases agree with TRBD2. Germline trimming cut 3 bases from V and 9 bases from J; bases unmatched to any gene: 20. The CDR3 extends over 18 amino acids. Per germline, CDR1 SGHTA and CDR2 FQGNSA.